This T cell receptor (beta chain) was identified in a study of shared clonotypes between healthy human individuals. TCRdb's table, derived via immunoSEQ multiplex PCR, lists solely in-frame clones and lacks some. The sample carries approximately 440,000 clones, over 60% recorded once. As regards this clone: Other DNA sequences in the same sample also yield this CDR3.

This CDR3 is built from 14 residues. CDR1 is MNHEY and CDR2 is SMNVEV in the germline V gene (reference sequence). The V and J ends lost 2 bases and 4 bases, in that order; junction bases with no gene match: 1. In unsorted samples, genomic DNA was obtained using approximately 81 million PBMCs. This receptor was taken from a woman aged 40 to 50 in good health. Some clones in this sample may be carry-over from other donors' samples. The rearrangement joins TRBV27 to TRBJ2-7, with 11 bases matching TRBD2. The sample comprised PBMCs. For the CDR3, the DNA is TGTGCCAGCAGTTTACTAGCGGGAGGATACGAGCAGTACTTC. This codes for CASSLLAGGYEQYF.